This TCR beta chain appears in the sequencing data of a study of T cell responses to AZD1222 COVID-19 vaccine. Study outcomes and limitations: As reported, nearly half of all spike-specific TCRs target variant regions that are unmutated. No day 14 peak samples; only post-peak repertoires were characterized. Spike-specific TCR breadth and depth grew following two AZD1222 doses. Just a handful of AZD1222 recipients were seropositive at baseline.

Using immunoSEQ multiplex PCR, the repertoire was profiled, and TCRdb retains in-frame clones only, with some absent. The profile covers about 93,000 clones, with roughly 90% appearing a single time and 2.8% taken by the ten largest. About this clone: Its antigen is undetermined.

CDR3 length: 14 amino acids. V dropped 0 bases and J dropped 5 bases, with 10 bases sitting between them. CDR1 is MNHEY, CDR2 SVGAGI, per germline. The chain employs TRBV6-5 and TRBJ1-1; weak D call: TRBD1 (5 bases). The sample was peripheral blood, taken on day 0 of MenACWY control vaccination. The TCR originated in an adult in good health. The CDR3 DNA follows: TGTGCCAGCAGTTACTCCCAGGGACGGACTGAAGCTTTCTTT. It yields the protein CASSYSQGRTEAFF.